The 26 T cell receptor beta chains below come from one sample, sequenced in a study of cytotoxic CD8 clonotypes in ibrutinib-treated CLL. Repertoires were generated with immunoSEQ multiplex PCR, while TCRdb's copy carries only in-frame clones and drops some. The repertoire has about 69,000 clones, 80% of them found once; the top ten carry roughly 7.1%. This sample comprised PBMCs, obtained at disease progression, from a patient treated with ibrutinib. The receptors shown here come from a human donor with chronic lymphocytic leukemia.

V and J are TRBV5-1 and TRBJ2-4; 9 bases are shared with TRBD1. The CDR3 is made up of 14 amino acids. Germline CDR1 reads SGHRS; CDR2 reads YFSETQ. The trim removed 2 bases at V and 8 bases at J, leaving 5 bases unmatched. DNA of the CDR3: TGCGCCAGCAGCTTAGGGACAGGGCAACACATTCAGTACTTC. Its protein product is CASSLGTGQHIQYF.

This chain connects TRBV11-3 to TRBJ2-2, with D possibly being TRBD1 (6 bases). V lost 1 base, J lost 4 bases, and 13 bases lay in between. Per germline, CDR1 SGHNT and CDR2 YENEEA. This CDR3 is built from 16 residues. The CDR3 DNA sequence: TGTGCCAGCAGCTTAGGGACAGCCCGAGGCACCGGGGAGCTGTTTTTT. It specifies CASSLGTARGTGELFF. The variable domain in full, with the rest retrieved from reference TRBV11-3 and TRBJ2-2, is EAGVVQSPRYKIIEKKQPVAFWCNPISGHNTLYWYLQNLGQGPELLIRYENEEAVDDSQLPKDRFSAERLKGVDSTLKIQPAELGDSAVYLCASSLGTARGTGELFFGEGSRLTVL.

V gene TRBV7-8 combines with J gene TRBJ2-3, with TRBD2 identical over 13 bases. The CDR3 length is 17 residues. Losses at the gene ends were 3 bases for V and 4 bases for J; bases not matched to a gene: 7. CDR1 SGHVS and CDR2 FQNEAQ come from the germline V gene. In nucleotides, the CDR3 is TGTGCCAGCAGCTTCAGGACTAGCGGGAGTGGCCCAGATACGCAGTATTTT. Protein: CASSFRTSGSGPDTQYF.

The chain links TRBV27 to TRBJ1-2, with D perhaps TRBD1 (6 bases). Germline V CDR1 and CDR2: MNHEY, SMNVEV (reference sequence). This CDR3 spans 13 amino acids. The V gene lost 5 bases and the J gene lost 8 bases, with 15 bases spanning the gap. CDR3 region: CASSPTGWRGYTF. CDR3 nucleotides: TGTGCCAGCAGTCCCACAGGGTGGCGGGGCTACACCTTC.

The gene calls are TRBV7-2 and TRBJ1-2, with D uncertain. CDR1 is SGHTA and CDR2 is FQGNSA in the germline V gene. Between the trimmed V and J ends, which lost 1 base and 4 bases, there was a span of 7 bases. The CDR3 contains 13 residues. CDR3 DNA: TGTGCCAGCAGCTTAGGAGTGGTCTATGGCTACACCTTC. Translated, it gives CASSLGVVYGYTF.

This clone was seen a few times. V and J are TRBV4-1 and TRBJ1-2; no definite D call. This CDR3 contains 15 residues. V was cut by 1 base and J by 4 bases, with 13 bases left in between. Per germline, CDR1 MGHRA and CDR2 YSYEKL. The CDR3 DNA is TGCGCCAGCAGCCAAGTCCTGCAACCTGGCTATGGCTACACCTTC. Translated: CASSQVLQPGYGYTF.

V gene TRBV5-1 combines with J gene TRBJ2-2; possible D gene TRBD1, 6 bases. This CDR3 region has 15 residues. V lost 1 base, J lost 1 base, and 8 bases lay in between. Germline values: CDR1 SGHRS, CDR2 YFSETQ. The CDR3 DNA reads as TGCGCCAGCAGCTTGCACAGGGTGAACACCGGGGAGCTGTTTTTT. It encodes CASSLHRVNTGELFF. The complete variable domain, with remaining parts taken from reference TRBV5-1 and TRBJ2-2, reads KAGVTQTPRYLIKTRGQQVTLSCSPISGHRSVSWYQQTPGQGLQFLFEYFSETQRNKGNFPGRFSGRQFSNSRSEMNVSTLELGDSALYLCASSLHRVNTGELFFGEGSRLTVL.

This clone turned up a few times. CDR3 region: CASSEIPYEQYF. CDR3 coding DNA: TGTGCCAGCAGTGAAATCCCCTACGAGCAGTACTTC. This rearrangement joins TRBV6-1 to TRBJ2-7; D uncertain. The CDR3 has 12 amino acids. Trimming left V 2 bases short and J 2 bases short, with 4 bases between. Germline V CDR1 and CDR2: MNHNS, SASEGT.

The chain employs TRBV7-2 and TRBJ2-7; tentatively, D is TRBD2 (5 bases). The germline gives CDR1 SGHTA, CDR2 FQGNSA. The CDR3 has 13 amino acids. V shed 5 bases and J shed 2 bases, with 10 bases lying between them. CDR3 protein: CASSPSGAYEQYF. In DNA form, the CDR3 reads TGTGCCAGCAGCCCGAGCGGAGCCTACGAGCAGTACTTC.

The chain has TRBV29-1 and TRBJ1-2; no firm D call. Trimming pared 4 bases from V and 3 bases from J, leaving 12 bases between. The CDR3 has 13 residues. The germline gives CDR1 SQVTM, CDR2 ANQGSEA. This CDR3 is CSVVPQLDYGYTF. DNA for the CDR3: TGCAGCGTTGTGCCCCAACTGGACTATGGCTACACCTTC.

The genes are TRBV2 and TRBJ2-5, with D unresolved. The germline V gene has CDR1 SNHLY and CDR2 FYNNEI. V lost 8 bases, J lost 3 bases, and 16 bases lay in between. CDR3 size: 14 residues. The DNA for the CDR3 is TGTGCCAGCCAACGAGACGGCGATAAAGAGACCCAGTACTTC. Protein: CASQRDGDKETQYF.

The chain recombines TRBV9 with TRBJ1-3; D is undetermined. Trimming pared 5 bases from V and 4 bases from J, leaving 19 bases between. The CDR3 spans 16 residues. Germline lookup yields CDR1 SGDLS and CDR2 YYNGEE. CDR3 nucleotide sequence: TGTGCCAGCAGTGCCGGTGGAGGCCTGGGGGGAAACACCATATATTTT. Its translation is CASSAGGGLGGNTIYF. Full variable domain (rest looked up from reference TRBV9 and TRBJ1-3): DSGVTQTPKHLITATGQRVTLRCSPRSGDLSVYWYQQSLDQGLQFLIQYYNGEERAKGNILERFSAQQFPDLHSELNLSSLELGDSALYFCASSAGGGLGGNTIYFGEGSWLTVV.

CDR3 in DNA: TGTGCCAGCAGTGCGCTAGCAACTAATGAAAAACTGTTTTTT. Residues: CASSALATNEKLFF. This chain links TRBV27 with TRBJ1-4; no firm D call. The germline V gene encodes CDR1 MNHEY and CDR2 SMNVEV (reference sequence). Trimming took 5 bases from V and 0 from J, leaving 7 bases between them. This CDR3 region has 14 residues.

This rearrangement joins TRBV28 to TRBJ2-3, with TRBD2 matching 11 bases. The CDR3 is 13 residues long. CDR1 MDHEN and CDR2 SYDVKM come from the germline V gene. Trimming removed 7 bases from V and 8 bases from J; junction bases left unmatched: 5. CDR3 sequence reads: CASISGRASTQYF. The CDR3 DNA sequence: TGTGCCAGCATTAGCGGGAGGGCCAGTACGCAGTATTTT.

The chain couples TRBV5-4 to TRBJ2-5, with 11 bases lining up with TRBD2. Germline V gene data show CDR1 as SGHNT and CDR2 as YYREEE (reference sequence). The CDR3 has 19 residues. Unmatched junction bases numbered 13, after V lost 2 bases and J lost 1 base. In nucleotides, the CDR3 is TGTGCCAGCAGCTTCTCATTGACTAGCGGGACGGGGGCCCAAGAGACCCAGTACTTC. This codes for CASSFSLTSGTGAQETQYF.

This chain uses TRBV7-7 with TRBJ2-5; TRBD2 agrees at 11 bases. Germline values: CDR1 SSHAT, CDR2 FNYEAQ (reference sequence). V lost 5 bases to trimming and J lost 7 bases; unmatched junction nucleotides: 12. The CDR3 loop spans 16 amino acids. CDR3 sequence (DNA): TGTGCCAGCAGCCCCAGTAATGGACTAGCGGGCGTGACCCAGTACTTC. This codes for CASSPSNGLAGVTQYF.

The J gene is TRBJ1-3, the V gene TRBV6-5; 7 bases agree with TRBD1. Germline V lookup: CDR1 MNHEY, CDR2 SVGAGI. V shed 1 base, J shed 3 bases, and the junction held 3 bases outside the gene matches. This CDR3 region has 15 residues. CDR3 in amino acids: CASSYFGTVGNTIYF. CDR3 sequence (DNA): TGTGCCAGCAGTTACTTTGGGACAGTTGGAAACACCATATATTTT.

CDR3 sequence reads: CASSRWVGYGYTF. Written as DNA, the CDR3 is TGCGCCAGCAGCAGGTGGGTGGGCTATGGCTACACCTTC. The chain links TRBV5-1 to TRBJ1-2; D is unclear. This CDR3 spans 13 amino acids. Germline V lookup: CDR1 SGHRS, CDR2 YFSETQ. V lost 4 bases and J lost 4, with 11 bases in between.

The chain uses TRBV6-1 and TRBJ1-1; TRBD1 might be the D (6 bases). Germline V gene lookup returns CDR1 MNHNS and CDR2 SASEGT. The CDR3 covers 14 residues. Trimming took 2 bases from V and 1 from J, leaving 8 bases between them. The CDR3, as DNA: TGTGCCAGCAGTGAATGGACAGCGAACACTGAAGCTTTCTTT. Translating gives CASSEWTANTEAFF.

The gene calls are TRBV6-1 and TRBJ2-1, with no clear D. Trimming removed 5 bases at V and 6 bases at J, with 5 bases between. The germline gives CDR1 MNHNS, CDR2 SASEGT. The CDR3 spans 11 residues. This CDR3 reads CASSYINEQFF. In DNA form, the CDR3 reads TGTGCCAGCAGTTACATCAATGAGCAGTTCTTC.

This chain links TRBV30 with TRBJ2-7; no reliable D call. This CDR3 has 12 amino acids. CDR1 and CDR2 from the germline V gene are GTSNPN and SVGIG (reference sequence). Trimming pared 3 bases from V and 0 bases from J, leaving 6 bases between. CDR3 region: CAWRGDSYEQYF. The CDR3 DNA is TGTGCCTGGAGGGGTGACTCCTACGAGCAGTACTTC.

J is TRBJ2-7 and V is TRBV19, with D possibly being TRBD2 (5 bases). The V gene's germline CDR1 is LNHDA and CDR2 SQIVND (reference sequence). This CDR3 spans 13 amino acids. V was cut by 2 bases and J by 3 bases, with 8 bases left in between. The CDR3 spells CASSITGNYEQYF. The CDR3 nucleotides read TGTGCCAGTAGTATAACCGGGAACTACGAGCAGTACTTC.

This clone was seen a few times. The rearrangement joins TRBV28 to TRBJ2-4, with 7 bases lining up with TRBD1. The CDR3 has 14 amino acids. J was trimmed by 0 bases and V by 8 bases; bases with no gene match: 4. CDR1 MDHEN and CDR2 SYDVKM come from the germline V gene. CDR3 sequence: CASRAGGAKNIQYF. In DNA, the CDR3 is TGTGCCAGCCGGGCAGGGGGAGCCAAAAACATTCAGTACTTC.

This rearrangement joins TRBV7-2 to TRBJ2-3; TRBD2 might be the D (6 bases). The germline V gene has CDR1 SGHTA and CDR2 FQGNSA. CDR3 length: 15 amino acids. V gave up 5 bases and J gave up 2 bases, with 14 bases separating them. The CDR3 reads CASSKWTTLTDTQYF. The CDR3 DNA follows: TGTGCCAGCAGCAAATGGACTACTCTCACAGATACGCAGTATTTT.

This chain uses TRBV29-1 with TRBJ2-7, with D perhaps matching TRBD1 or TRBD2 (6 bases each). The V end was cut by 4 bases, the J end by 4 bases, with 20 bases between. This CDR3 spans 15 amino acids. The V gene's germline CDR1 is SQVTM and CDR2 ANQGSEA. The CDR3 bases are TGCAGCGTTGCCGGCGGGACAAGGGGTGGGTACGAGCAGTACTTC. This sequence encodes CSVAGGTRGGYEQYF.

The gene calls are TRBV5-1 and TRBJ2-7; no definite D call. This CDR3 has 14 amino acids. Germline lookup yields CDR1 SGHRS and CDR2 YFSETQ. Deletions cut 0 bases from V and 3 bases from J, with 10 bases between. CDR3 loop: CASSLEGLVYEQYF. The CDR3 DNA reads TGCGCCAGCAGCTTGGAGGGTCTAGTCTACGAGCAGTACTTC.